This TCR beta chain was profiled in a study of T cell responses to AZD1222 COVID-19 vaccine. Turning to the study itself: Pooled together were second doses at about 4 or about 12 weeks.

Study-level results: Only five or six people who got AZD1222 tested seropositive at baseline. CD4 TCRs covered the whole spike, strongest at regions 160-218 and 743-854.

This clone has just a few counts. Its antigen is unknown. The method was immunoSEQ multiplex PCR; TCRdb's version includes in-frame clones alone and lacks a portion of them. This table holds about 150,000 clones, 93% found once. The V gene end was trimmed by 5 bases and the J gene end by 2 bases; junction bases not matched to a gene: 4. There are 14 residues in the CDR3. Germline CDR1 and CDR2: SNHLY and FYNNEI. The sample was peripheral blood, taken on day 0 of AZD1222 vaccination. The chain links TRBV2 to TRBJ2-7; 9 bases line up with TRBD1. This sequence originates from an adult in good health. For the CDR3, the DNA is TGTGCCAGCAGTCGACAGGGGGGGACCTACGAGCAGTACTTC. This translates into CASSRQGGTYEQYF.